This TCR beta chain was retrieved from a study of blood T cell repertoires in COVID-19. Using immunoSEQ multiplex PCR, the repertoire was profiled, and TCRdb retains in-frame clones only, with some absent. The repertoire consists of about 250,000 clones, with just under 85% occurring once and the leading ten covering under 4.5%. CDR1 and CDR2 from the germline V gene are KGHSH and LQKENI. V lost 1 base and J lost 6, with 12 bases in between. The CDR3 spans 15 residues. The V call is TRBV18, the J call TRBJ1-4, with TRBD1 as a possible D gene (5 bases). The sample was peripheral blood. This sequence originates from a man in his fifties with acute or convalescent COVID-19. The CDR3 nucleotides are TGTGCCAGCTCACCACAGGCAGGGTTGGATGAAAAACTGTTTTTT. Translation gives CASSPQAGLDEKLFF.